This TCR beta chain derives from a study of T cell changes during pregnancy in multiple sclerosis. This clone was seen a single time. The assay was immunoSEQ multiplex PCR, and TCRdb's table has in-frame clones only and misses some. The sample lists about 87,000 clones, 93% occurring once. Per the germline V gene, CDR1 is SGHTA and CDR2 is FQGNSA. There are 14 residues in the CDR3. V was clipped by 1 base and J by 4 bases; unmatched bases: 3. Sequences were derived from peripheral blood, sampled in the third trimester of pregnancy. The chain employs TRBV7-2 and TRBJ1-1, with 7 bases lining up with TRBD1. The sequence was obtained from a female donor in good health, enrolled as a control in a pregnancy study. The CDR3 sequence: CASSLEQGSTEAFF. The CDR3 DNA follows: TGTGCCAGCAGCTTAGAACAGGGGAGCACTGAAGCTTTCTTT.